This T cell receptor (beta chain) was sequenced in a study of blood T cell repertoires in COVID-19. Sequencing used immunoSEQ multiplex PCR; TCRdb keeps in-frame clones, though not all of them. Found here are more than 350,000 clones, about 89% of them singletons; the top ten hold 8% to 13%. As for this clone: One junction end disagrees with the germline gene, perhaps due to a read error.

The germline V gene encodes CDR1 KGHSH and CDR2 LQKENI. CDR3 length: 15 residues. The gene calls are TRBV18 and TRBJ1-1, with a tentative D call TRBD1 (6 bases). Source material: peripheral blood. This TCR derives from a woman in her 30s with COVID-19, enrolled during active disease. This chain's CDR3 is CASSLTGSSNAEAFF. CDR3 bases: TGTGCCAGCTCACTTACAGGGTCGTCGAACGCTGAAGCTTTCTTT.